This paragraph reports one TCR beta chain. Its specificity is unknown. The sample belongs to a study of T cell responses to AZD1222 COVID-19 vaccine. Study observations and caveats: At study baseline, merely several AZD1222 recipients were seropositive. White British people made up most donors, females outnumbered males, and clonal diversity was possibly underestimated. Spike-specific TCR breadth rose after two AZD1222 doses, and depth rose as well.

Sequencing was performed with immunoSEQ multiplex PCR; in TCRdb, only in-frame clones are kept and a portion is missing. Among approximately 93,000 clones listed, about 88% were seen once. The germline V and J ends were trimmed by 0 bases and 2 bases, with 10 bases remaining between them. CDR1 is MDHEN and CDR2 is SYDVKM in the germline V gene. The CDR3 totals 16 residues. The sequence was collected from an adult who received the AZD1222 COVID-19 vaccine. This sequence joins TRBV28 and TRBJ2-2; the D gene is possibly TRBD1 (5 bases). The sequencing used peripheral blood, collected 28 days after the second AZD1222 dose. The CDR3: CASSLWGQGNTGELFF. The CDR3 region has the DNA TGTGCCAGCAGTTTATGGGGCCAGGGCAACACCGGGGAGCTGTTTTTT.